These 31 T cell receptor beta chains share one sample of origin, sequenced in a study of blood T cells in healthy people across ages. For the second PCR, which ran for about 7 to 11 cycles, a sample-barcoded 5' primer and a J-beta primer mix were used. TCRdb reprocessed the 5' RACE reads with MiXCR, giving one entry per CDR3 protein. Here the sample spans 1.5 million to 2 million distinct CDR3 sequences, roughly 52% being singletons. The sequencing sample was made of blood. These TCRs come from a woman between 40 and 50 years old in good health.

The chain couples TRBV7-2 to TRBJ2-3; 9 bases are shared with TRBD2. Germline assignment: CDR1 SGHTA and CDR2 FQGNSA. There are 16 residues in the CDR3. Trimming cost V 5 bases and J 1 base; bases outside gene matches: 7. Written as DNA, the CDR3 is TGTACCAGCAGCCCTGACATAGCGGGGGGCACAGATACGCAGTATTTT. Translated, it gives CTSSPDIAGGTDTQYF. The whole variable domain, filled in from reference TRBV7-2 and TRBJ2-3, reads GAGVSQSPSNKVTEKGKDVELRCDPISGHTALYWYRQSLGQGLEFLIYFQGNSAPDKSGLPSDRFSAERTGGSVSTLTIQRTQQEDSAVYLCTSSPDIAGGTDTQYFGPGTRLTVL.

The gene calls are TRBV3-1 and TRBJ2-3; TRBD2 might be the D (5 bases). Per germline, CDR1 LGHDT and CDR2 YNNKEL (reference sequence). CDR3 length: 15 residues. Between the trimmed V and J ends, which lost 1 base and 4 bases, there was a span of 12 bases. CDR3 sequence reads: CASSQARVLPDTQYF. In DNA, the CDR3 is TGTGCCAGCAGCCAAGCGCGGGTATTGCCAGATACGCAGTATTTT.

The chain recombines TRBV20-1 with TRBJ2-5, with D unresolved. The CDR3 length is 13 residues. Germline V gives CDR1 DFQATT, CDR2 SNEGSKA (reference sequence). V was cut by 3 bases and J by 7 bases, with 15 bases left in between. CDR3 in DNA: TGCAGTGCTAGCCAGACGGCATCAACGACCCAGTACTTC. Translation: CSASQTASTTQYF.

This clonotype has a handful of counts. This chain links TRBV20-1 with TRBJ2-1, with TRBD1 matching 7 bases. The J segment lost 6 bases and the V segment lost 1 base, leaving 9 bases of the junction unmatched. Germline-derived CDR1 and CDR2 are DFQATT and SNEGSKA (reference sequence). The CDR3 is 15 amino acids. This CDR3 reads CSARAPTGAINEQFF. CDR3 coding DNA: TGCAGTGCTAGAGCTCCTACAGGGGCCATCAATGAGCAGTTCTTC.

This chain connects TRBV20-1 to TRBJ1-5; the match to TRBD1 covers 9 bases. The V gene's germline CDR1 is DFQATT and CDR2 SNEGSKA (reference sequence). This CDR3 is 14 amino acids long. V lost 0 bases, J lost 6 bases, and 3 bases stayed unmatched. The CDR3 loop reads CSARDNRGRQPQHF. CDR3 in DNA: TGCAGTGCTAGAGATAACAGGGGGCGTCAGCCCCAGCATTTT.

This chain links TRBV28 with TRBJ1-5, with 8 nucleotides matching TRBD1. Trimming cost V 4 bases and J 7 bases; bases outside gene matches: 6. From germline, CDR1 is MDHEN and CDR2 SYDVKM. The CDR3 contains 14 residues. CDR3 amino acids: CASSSGTGEQPQHF. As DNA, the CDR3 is TGTGCCAGCAGTTCCGGGACAGGTGAACAGCCCCAGCATTTT.

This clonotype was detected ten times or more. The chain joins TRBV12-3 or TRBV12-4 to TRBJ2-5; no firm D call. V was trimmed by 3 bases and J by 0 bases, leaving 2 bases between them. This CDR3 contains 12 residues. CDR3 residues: CASSFHQETQYF. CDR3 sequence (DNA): TGTGCCAGCAGTTTTCACCAAGAGACCCAGTACTTC.

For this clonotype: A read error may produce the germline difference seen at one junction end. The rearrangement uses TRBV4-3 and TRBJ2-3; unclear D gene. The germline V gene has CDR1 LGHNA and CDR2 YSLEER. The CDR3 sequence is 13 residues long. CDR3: CTSSQDLSETQYF. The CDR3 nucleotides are TGCACCAGCAGCCAAGATTTATCAGAAACGCAGTATTTT.

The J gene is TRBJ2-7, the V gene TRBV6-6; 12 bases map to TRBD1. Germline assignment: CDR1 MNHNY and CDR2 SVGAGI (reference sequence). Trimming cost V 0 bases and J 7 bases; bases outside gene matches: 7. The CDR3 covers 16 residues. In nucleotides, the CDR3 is TGTGCCAGCAGTTACTCACGGGGACAGGGGGCGGGGGAGCAGTACTTC. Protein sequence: CASSYSRGQGAGEQYF.

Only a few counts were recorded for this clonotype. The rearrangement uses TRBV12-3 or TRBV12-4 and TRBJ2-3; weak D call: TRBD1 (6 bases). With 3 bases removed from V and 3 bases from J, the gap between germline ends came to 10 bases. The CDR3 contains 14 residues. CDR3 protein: CASSLGAQTDTQYF. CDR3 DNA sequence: TGTGCCAGCAGTTTGGGGGCGCAAACAGATACGCAGTATTTT.

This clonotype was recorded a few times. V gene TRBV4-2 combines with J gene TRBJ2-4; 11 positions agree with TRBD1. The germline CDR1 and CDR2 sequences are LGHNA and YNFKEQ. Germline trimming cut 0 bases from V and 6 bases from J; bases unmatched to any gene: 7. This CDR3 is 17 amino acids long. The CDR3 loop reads CASSQDRRGQGGNIQYF. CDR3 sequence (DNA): TGTGCCAGCAGCCAAGATCGCCGGGGACAGGGGGGAAACATTCAGTACTTC.

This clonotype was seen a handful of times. This CDR3 is CSAGSPGLHYEQYF. CDR3 bases: TGCAGTGCTGGTAGCCCGGGACTACACTACGAGCAGTACTTC. The gene calls are TRBV20-1 and TRBJ2-7, with 7 bases identical to TRBD2. The CDR3 consists of 14 residues. The V gene's germline CDR1 is DFQATT and CDR2 SNEGSKA (reference sequence). V trimming: 5 bases; J trimming: 3 bases; junction bases outside the gene matches: 10.

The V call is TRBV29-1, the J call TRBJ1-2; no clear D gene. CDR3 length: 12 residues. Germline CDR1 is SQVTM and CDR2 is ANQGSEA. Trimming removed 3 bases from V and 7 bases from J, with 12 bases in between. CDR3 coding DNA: TGCAGCGTTGATCGCGGGAGTAGTGGCTACACCTTC. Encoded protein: CSVDRGSSGYTF.

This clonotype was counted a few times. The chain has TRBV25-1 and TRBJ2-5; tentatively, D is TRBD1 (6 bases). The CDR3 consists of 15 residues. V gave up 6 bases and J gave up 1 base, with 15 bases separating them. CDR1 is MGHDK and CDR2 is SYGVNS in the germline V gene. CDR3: CASSSRQVGQETQYF. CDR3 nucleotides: TGTGCCAGCAGCTCTAGACAGGTTGGCCAAGAGACCCAGTACTTC.

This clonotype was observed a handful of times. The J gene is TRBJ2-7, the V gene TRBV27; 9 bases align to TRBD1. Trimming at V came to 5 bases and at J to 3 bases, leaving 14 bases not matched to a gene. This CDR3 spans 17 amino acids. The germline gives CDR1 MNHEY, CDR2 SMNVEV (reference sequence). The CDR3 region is CASSPSWGDRASYEQYF. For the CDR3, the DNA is TGTGCCAGCAGTCCGTCGTGGGGGGACAGGGCAAGCTACGAGCAGTACTTC.

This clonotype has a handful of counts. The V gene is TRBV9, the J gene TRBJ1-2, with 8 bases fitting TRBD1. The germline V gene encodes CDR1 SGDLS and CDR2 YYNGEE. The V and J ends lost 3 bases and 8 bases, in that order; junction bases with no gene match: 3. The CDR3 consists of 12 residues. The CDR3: CASSDDRGGYTF. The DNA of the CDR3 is TGTGCCAGCAGCGACGACAGGGGCGGCTACACCTTC.

The CDR3 sequence is CASSQNVDSGYNSPLHF. The CDR3 nucleotides read TGCGCCAGCAGCCAAAATGTCGACAGCGGATATAATTCACCCCTCCACTTT. This chain joins TRBV4-3 and TRBJ1-6, with D perhaps TRBD1 (5 bases). The length of the CDR3 is 17 residues. CDR1 and CDR2 from the germline V gene are LGHNA and YSLEER. Trimming cost V 2 bases and J 4 bases, with 15 bases left between them.

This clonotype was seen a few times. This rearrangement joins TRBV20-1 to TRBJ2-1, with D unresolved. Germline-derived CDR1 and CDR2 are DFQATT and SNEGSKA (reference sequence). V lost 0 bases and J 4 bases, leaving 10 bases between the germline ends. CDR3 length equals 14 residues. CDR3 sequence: CSARDSRVYNEQFF. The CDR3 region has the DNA TGCAGTGCTAGAGATTCCCGAGTGTACAATGAGCAGTTCTTC.

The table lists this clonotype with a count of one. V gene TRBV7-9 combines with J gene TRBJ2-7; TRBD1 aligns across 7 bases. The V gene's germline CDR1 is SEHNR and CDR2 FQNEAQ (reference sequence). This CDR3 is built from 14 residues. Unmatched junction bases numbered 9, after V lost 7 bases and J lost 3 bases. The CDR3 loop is CASTPTGLYYEQYF. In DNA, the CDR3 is TGTGCCAGCACCCCGACAGGGTTGTACTACGAGCAGTACTTC.

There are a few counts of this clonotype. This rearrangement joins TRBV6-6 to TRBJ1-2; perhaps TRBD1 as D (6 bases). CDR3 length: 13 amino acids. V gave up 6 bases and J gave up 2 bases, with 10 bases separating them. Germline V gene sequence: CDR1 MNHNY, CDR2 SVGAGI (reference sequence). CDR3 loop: CASRGGQNYGYTF. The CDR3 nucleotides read TGTGCCAGCAGGGGAGGACAGAACTATGGCTACACCTTC.

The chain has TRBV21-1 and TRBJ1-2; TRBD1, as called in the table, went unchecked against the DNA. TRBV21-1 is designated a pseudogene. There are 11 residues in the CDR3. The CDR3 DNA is TGTGCCAGCCTACAGGGTGGGGGCTACACCTTC. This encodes CASLQGGGYTF.

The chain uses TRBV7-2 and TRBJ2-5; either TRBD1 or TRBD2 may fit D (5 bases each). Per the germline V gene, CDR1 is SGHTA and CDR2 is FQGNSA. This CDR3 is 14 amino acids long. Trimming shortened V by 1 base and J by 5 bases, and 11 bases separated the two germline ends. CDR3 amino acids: CASSLGGWGETQYF. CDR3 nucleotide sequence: TGTGCCAGCAGCTTAGGCGGTTGGGGGGAGACCCAGTACTTC.

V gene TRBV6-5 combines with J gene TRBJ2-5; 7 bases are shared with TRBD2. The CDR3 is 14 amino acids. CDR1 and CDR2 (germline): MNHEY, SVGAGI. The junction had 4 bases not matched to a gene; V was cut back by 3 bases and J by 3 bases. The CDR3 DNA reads TGTGCCAGCAGTTATTCCGCGGGAGAAGAGACCCAGTACTTC. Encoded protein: CASSYSAGEETQYF.

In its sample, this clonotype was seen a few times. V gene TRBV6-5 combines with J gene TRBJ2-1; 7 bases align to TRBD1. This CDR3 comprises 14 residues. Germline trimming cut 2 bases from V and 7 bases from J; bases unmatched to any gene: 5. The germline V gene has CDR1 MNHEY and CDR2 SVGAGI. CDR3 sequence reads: CASSYGQGVNEQFF. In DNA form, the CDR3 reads TGTGCCAGCAGTTACGGGCAGGGGGTGAATGAGCAGTTCTTC.

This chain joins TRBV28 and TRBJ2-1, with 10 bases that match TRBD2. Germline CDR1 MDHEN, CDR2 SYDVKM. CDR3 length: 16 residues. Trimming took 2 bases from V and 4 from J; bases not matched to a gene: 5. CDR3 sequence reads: CASSLLAGDQYNEQFF. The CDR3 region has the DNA TGTGCCAGCAGTTTACTAGCGGGGGACCAATACAATGAGCAGTTCTTC.

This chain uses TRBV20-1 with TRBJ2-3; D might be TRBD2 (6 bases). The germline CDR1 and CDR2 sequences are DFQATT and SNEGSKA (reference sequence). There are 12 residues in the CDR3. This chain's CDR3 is CRAKGLIDTQYF. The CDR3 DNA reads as TGCAGGGCGAAGGGACTGATAGATACGCAGTATTTT.

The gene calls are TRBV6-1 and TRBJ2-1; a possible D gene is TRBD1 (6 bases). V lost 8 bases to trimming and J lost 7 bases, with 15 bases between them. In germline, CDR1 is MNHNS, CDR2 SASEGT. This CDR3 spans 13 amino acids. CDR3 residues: CASGGRPWNEQFF. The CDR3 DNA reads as TGTGCCAGCGGGGGCCGGCCTTGGAATGAGCAGTTCTTC.

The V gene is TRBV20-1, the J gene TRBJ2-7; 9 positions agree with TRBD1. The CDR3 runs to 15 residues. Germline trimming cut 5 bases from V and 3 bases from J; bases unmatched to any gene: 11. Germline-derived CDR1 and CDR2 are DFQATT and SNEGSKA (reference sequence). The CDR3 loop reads CSAPDRGTGSYEQYF. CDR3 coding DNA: TGCAGTGCTCCGGATAGGGGGACAGGGAGCTACGAGCAGTACTTC.

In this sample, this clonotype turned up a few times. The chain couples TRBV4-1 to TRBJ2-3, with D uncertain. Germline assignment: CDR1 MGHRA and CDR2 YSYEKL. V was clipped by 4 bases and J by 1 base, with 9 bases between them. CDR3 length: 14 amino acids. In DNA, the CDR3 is TGCGCCAGCAGCCGCAGTCAGGGCACAGATACGCAGTATTTT. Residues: CASSRSQGTDTQYF.

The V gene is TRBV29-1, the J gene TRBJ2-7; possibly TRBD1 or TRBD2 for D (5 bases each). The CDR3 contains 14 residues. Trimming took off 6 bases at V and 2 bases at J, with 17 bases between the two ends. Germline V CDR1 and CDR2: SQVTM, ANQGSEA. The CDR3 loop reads CSVALGGRAYEQYF. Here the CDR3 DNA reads TGCAGCGTCGCACTCGGAGGCAGGGCCTACGAGCAGTACTTC.

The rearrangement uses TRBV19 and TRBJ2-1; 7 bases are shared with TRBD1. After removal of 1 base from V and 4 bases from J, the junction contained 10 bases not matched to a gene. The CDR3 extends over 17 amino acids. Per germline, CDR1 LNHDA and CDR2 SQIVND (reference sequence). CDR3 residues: CASSIAHAGGTYNEQFF. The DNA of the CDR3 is TGTGCCAGTAGTATAGCTCACGCAGGGGGAACTTACAATGAGCAGTTCTTC.